These T cell receptor beta chains were read from a single sample in a study of Graves' ophthalmopathy and Graves' hyperthyroidism. MiXCR, run by TCRdb on the multiplex PCR reads, gives a single entry per CDR3 protein. Among about 14,000 distinct CDR3 sequences, approximately 48% were seen once, and the ten largest hold less than 55%. Source material: peripheral blood. All receptors come from a woman under 40 with Graves' ophthalmopathy. The CDR3 runs from the conserved cysteine through the conserved F or W. D genes are given only for firm matches. Some rows mark clone size as missing; the rest say once, few, many or name a class of expanded clone.

d_gene | j_gene | abundance | v_gene | CDR3aa | CDR3nt
NA | TRBJ1-3 | many | TRBV7-9 | CASSLRPVGSGNTIYF | TGTGCCAGCAGCTTAAGGCCGGTGGGGTCTGGAAACACCATATATTTT
NA | TRBJ2-1 | medium-sized | TRBV7-8 | CASDPHSYNEQFF | TGTGCCAGTGACCCACACTCCTACAATGAGCAGTTCTTC
NA | TRBJ2-1 | many | TRBV11-2 | CASSLGEGTELGLYNEQFF | TGTGCCAGCAGCTTGGGTGAGGGGACGGAGCTCGGCCTATACAATGAGCAGTTCTTC
TRBD1 | TRBJ2-1 | few | TRBV5-1 | CASSITGGSYNEQFF | TGCGCCAGCAGCATTACAGGGGGGTCCTACAATGAGCAGTTCTTC
NA | TRBJ1-2 | NA | TRBV20-1 | CSARRGGGAYGYTF | TGCAGTGCTAGAAGGGGCGGAGGAGCCTATGGCTACACCTTC
NA | TRBJ2-7 | NA | TRBV20-1 | CSAEKGNKQYF | TGCAGTGCTGAGAAGGGGAATAAGCAGTACTTC
NA | TRBJ2-3 | many | TRBV24-1 | CATSRGGDRTQYF | TGTGCCACCAGTCGAGGGGGGGACCGGACGCAGTATTTT
NA | TRBJ1-3 | NA | TRBV2 | CASRNGGGGSGNTIYF | TGTGCCAGCAGGAACGGGGGGGGAGGCTCTGGAAACACCATATATTTT
NA | TRBJ1-3 | NA | TRBV24-1 | CATSEQDGNIIYF | TGTGCCACCAGTGAACAGGATGGGAACATCATATATTTT
NA | TRBJ2-7 | medium-sized | TRBV6-1 | CASSEGIGPTYEQYF | TGTGCCAGCAGTGAAGGAATAGGACCCACCTACGAGCAGTACTTC
NA | TRBJ1-5 | NA | TRBV6-2/TRBV6-3 | CASGGTAGYGNQPQHF | TGTGCCAGCGGTGGGACGGCCGGATATGGCAATCAGCCCCAGCATTTT
NA | TRBJ2-1 | NA | TRBV7-9 | CASSLRLVPYNEQFF | TGTGCCAGCAGCTTAAGACTAGTTCCCTACAATGAGCAGTTCTTC
NA | TRBJ2-1 | NA | TRBV7-9 | CASRPFSPHNEQFF | TGTGCCAGCAGACCCTTTTCCCCCCACAATGAGCAGTTCTTC
NA | TRBJ1-1 | many | TRBV11-3 | CASSHGRGNTEAFF | TGTGCCAGCAGCCATGGACGGGGGAACACTGAAGCTTTCTTT
NA | TRBJ2-2 | once | TRBV12-3/TRBV12-4 | CASSGTGELFF | TGTGCCAGCAGTGGGACAGGGGAGCTGTTTTTT
TRBD2 | TRBJ2-3 | NA | TRBV6-5 | CASSPRTSVEDTQYF | TGTGCCAGCAGTCCGAGGACTAGCGTAGAAGATACGCAGTATTTT
TRBD1 | TRBJ2-3 | once | TRBV6-4 | CAGSDGQGTDTQYF | TGTGCCGGCAGTGACGGACAGGGCACAGATACGCAGTATTTT
NA | TRBJ2-1 | many | TRBV6-4 | CASSDSGGGNEQFF | TGTGCCAGCAGTGACTCGGGTGGGGGCAATGAGCAGTTCTTC
NA | TRBJ2-3 | NA | TRBV25-1 | CASSDGSSTDTQYF | TGTGCCAGCAGTGACGGGAGTAGTACAGATACGCAGTATTTT
NA | TRBJ2-2 | few | TRBV5-1 | CASSPSNTGELFF | TGCGCCAGCAGCCCCTCGAACACCGGGGAGCTGTTTTTT
NA | TRBJ2-5 | NA | TRBV7-6 | CASSLGPEVQETQYF | TGTGCCAGCAGCTTAGGTCCGGAGGTCCAAGAGACCCAGTACTTC
TRBD1 | TRBJ1-4 | NA | TRBV9 | CASQRGQGGAEKLFF | TGTGCCAGCCAGCGAGGGCAGGGGGGAGCGGAAAAACTGTTTTTT
TRBD1 | TRBJ1-2 | few | TRBV20-1 | CTNKRQGRHYGYTF | TGCACCAACAAACGACAGGGGAGGCATTATGGCTACACCTTC
NA | TRBJ2-3 | many | TRBV4-3 | CASSQRGGNRDTQYF | TGCGCCAGCAGCCAAAGGGGGGGCAACAGAGATACGCAGTATTTT
TRBD1 | TRBJ1-4 | NA | TRBV25-1 | CASSEGQGYEKLFF | TGTGCCAGCAGTGAGGGACAGGGATATGAAAAACTGTTTTTT
NA | TRBJ2-5 | few | TRBV2 | CASSGRSETQYF | TGTGCCAGCAGCGGCAGATCGGAGACCCAGTACTTC
TRBD1 | TRBJ2-3 | NA | TRBV20-1 | CSARTVAGTGLSDTQYF | TGCAGTGCTAGGACGGTAGCCGGGACAGGCCTGAGCGACACGCAGTATTTT
NA | TRBJ1-2 | many | TRBV6-6 | CASSYSWTAANYGYTF | TGTGCCAGCAGTTACTCCTGGACAGCTGCTAACTATGGCTACACCTTC
TRBD1 | TRBJ2-7 | many | TRBV7-2 | CASSTGQSSIEQYF | TGTGCCAGCAGCACGGGACAGTCAAGCATTGAGCAGTACTTC
NA | TRBJ2-7 | many | TRBV2 | CASSVIGVSRDEQYF | TGTGCCAGCAGTGTTATAGGAGTCAGTCGGGACGAGCAGTACTTC
TRBD1 | TRBJ2-3 | NA | TRBV5-5 | CASSSGTGPTDTQYF | TGTGCCAGCAGCTCCGGGACAGGCCCCACAGATACGCAGTATTTT
NA | TRBJ2-3 | many | TRBV6-2/TRBV6-3 | CASSYSIGTSDDTQYF | TGTGCCAGCAGTTACTCGATCGGGACATCCGACGATACGCAGTATTTT
NA | TRBJ2-1 | many | TRBV10-2 | CASTHGEGQFF | TGCGCCAGCACCCATGGAGAGGGGCAGTTCTTC
NA | TRBJ2-7 | NA | TRBV4-1 | CASSHGTGREQYF | TGCGCCAGCAGCCACGGTACGGGAAGGGAGCAGTACTTC
TRBD1 | TRBJ1-5 | NA | TRBV20-1 | CSASRWTGDNQPQHF | TGCAGCGCAAGCCGCTGGACAGGGGATAATCAGCCCCAGCATTTT
NA | TRBJ2-3 | NA | TRBV6-1 | CAGSGSQGRGSDTQYF | TGTGCCGGCAGTGGATCACAGGGGAGGGGATCAGATACGCAGTATTTT
TRBD2 | TRBJ2-7 | few | TRBV20-1 | CSARTGTSASSYEQYF | TGCAGTGCTAGAACAGGGACTAGCGCGAGCTCCTACGAGCAGTACTTC
TRBD2 | TRBJ2-3 | NA | TRBV7-2 | CASSNRGLAEATQYF | TGTGCCAGCAGCAATAGGGGACTAGCGGAAGCAACGCAGTATTTT
TRBD2 | TRBJ2-7 | once | TRBV20-1 | CSARGREGSHEQYF | TGCAGTGCTAGGGGGCGGGAGGGCTCCCACGAGCAGTACTTC
TRBD2 | TRBJ2-3 | NA | TRBV20-1 | CSAQRGTPGTDTQYF | TGCAGTGCTCAGCGGGGGACCCCAGGCACAGATACGCAGTATTTT
NA | TRBJ2-2 | NA | TRBV19 | CASSTPARGESGPGELFF | TGTGCCAGTAGTACCCCCGCGAGGGGCGAATCGGGTCCCGGGGAGCTGTTTTTT
TRBD2 | TRBJ2-7 | many | TRBV10-2 | CASSDGTNPYEQYF | TGCGCCAGCAGTGATGGGACTAACCCCTACGAGCAGTACTTC
NA | TRBJ2-5 | few | TRBV5-1 | CASSLATTGETQYF | TGCGCCAGCAGCTTGGCGACTACAGGAGAGACCCAGTACTTC
NA | TRBJ2-2 | NA | TRBV20-1 | CSARTPQGNTGELFF | TGCAGTGCTAGAACACCTCAGGGGAACACCGGGGAGCTGTTTTTT
NA | TRBJ1-2 | NA | TRBV10-2 | CASSASLVGGYTF | TGCGCCAGCAGTGCCTCACTGGTGGGTGGCTACACCTTC
NA | TRBJ1-1 | NA | TRBV5-4 | CASSLPSMNTEAFF | TGTGCCAGCAGCTTACCTAGTATGAACACTGAAGCTTTCTTT
TRBD2 | TRBJ2-1 | NA | TRBV2 | CTSQREGSYNEQFF | TGTACCAGCCAGCGGGAGGGCTCCTACAATGAGCAGTTCTTC
TRBD2 | TRBJ2-1 | NA | TRBV7-3 | CASSRGLAEYNEQFF | TGTGCCAGCAGCAGGGGACTAGCGGAGTACAATGAGCAGTTCTTC
TRBD1 | TRBJ2-1 | once | TRBV5-1 | CASSEGTGYNEQFF | TGCGCCAGCAGCGAAGGGACAGGGTACAATGAGCAGTTCTTC
NA | TRBJ1-1 | many | TRBV20-1 | CSATVSGGRGGTEAFF | TGCAGTGCTACCGTTTCTGGGGGCCGTGGGGGAACTGAAGCTTTCTTT
NA | TRBJ2-5 | few | TRBV20-1 | CSARLTGLETQYF | TGCAGTGCTAGATTAACAGGGTTGGAGACCCAGTACTTC
TRBD2 | TRBJ2-7 | many | TRBV7-2 | CASSRTSDYEQYF | TGTGCCAGCAGCCGAACTAGCGATTACGAGCAGTACTTC